This entry describes one T cell receptor beta chain. CDR1 is SNHLY and CDR2 is FYNNEI in the germline V gene. Trimming cost V 7 bases and J 3 bases; bases outside gene matches: 20. The CDR3 contains 19 residues. These data are taken from a study of T cell responses to AZD1222 COVID-19 vaccine. Repertoires were generated with immunoSEQ multiplex PCR, while TCRdb's copy carries only in-frame clones and drops some. The sample has almost 95,000 clones, 85% seen once. The sample consisted of peripheral blood, taken 28 days after the second AZD1222 dose. This chain connects TRBV2 to TRBJ1-4; TRBD1 agrees at 7 bases. This receptor was taken from an adult who received the AZD1222 COVID-19 vaccine. Here the CDR3 reads CASNQFTGAGRRSNEKLFF. The CDR3 nucleotides are TGTGCCAGCAACCAGTTTACAGGGGCTGGGCGGAGATCTAATGAAAAACTGTTTTTT.